A selection of T cell receptor beta chains follows, all from one sample in a study of cytomegalovirus exposure and HLA in healthy donors. Libraries were prepared by immunoSEQ multiplex PCR; TCRdb keeps only in-frame clonotypes and omits some of them. The sample has 110,000 to 150,000 clones; 55% to 85% are singletons. Input material: PBMCs. The receptors come from a man aged 40-49 years in good health and CMV-seronegative. CDR3s include the opening cysteine and the closing phenylalanine or tryptophan. Fields, in order: J gene, V gene, D gene, clone size, CDR3 protein, CDR3 DNA. A D gene is named only where the DNA matches it firmly. Size is stated for part of the rows, as once, few or many counts, or as a class when the clone is expanded.

J: TRBJ1-1
V: TRBV28
D: TRBD1
size: .
CDR3: CASSGIRGHEAFF
DNA: TGTGCCAGCAGTGGAATCAGGGGGCACGAAGCTTTCTTT

J: TRBJ1-1
V: TRBV4-2
D: .
size: .
CDR3: CASSQEREAANTEAFF
DNA: TGTGCCAGCAGCCAAGAGAGGGAGGCAGCGAACACTGAAGCTTTCTTT

J: TRBJ2-7
V: TRBV2
D: .
size: .
CDR3: CASSEVTGKTYEQYF
DNA: TGTGCCAGCAGTGAAGTAACAGGTAAAACCTACGAGCAGTACTTC

J: TRBJ2-2
V: TRBV19
D: TRBD1
size: .
CDR3: CASKGTGDTGELFF
DNA: TGTGCCAGCAAGGGGACAGGGGACACCGGGGAGCTGTTTTTT

J: TRBJ1-1
V: TRBV7-9
D: TRBD1
size: .
CDR3: CASSSNPFDRGSGTEAFF
DNA: TGTGCCAGCAGCTCAAACCCTTTCGACAGGGGTAGTGGGACTGAAGCTTTCTTT

J: TRBJ2-3
V: TRBV27
D: TRBD2
size: .
CDR3: CASRRLREGGGADTQYF
DNA: TGTGCCAGCCGCAGATTGCGGGAGGGGGGAGGGGCAGATACGCAGTATTTT

J: TRBJ2-2
V: TRBV5-6
D: .
size: .
CDR3: CASRVGGRNTGELFF
DNA: TGTGCCAGCCGGGTTGGGGGGAGAAACACCGGGGAGCTGTTTTTT

J: TRBJ1-4
V: TRBV4-1
D: TRBD1
size: .
CDR3: CASSPSTGTGDEKLFF
DNA: TGCGCCAGCAGCCCCAGCACCGGGACAGGGGATGAAAAACTGTTTTTT

J: TRBJ2-3
V: TRBV10-1
D: .
size: once
CDR3: CASSRGSTDTQYF
DNA: TGCGCCAGCAGTCGAGGGAGCACAGATACGCAGTATTTT

J: TRBJ2-2
V: TRBV5-1
D: .
size: .
CDR3: CASSFNSNTGELFF
DNA: TGCGCCAGCAGCTTTAACTCTAACACCGGGGAGCTGTTTTTT

J: TRBJ1-1
V: TRBV5-6
D: .
size: few
CDR3: CASSLYPEAAFF
DNA: TGTGCCAGCAGCTTGTATCCGGAAGCGGCTTTCTTT

J: TRBJ2-1
V: TRBV5-4
D: TRBD1
size: .
CDR3: CASSPGDRAGNEQFF
DNA: TGTGCCAGCAGCCCCGGGGACAGGGCTGGGAATGAGCAGTTCTTC

J: TRBJ2-7
V: TRBV6-5
D: .
size: .
CDR3: CASSPLRDKSYEQYF
DNA: TGTGCCAGCAGCCCGCTCCGGGACAAGTCCTACGAGCAGTACTTC

J: TRBJ1-1
V: TRBV18
D: TRBD1
size: .
CDR3: CASSPRQGENTEAFF
DNA: TGTGCCAGCTCACCTCGGCAGGGGGAGAACACTGAAGCTTTCTTT

J: TRBJ1-2
V: TRBV30
D: .
size: .
CDR3: CAWSGALFQGRGYTF
DNA: TGTGCCTGGAGTGGGGCGCTATTCCAGGGCAGGGGCTACACCTTC

J: TRBJ2-3
V: TRBV6-5
D: TRBD2
size: once
CDR3: CASSHREGPDTQYF
DNA: TGTGCCAGCAGCCACCGGGAGGGTCCAGATACGCAGTATTTT

J: TRBJ2-7
V: TRBV7-7
D: .
size: few
CDR3: CASSLDPYYEQYF
DNA: TGTGCCAGCAGCTTAGACCCCTACTACGAGCAGTACTTC

J: TRBJ2-1
V: TRBV21-1
D: .
size: .
CDR3: CASSKGDRVLF
DNA: TGTGCCAGCAGCAAAGGGGACAGGGTGCTCTTC

J: TRBJ2-7
V: TRBV7-2
D: TRBD2
size: .
CDR3: CASSPPGGRSSYEQYF
DNA: TGTGCCAGCAGCCCCCCGGGGGGACGAAGCTCCTACGAGCAGTACTTC

J: TRBJ1-1
V: TRBV27
D: .
size: few
CDR3: CASTPGQQNTEAFF
DNA: TGTGCCAGCACCCCGGGACAACAGAACACTGAAGCTTTCTTT